The 23 T cell receptor beta chains below were found in one sample sequenced in a study of shared clonotypes between healthy human individuals. CD45RO-negative, CCR7-positively selected cells formed the naive CD8 fraction, excluding terminally differentiated effector memory CD45RA+ cells. The method was immunoSEQ multiplex PCR; TCRdb's version includes in-frame clones alone and lacks a portion of them. The top ten hold more than 1.5% of the sample, which has millions of clones, about 93% seen once. The sample taken for sequencing was naive CD8+ T cells from PBMCs. The receptor source for this set is a man aged 18 to 35 in good health. Some clones in this sample may be carry-over from other donors' samples.

The chain has TRBV27 and TRBJ2-7; TRBD2 might be the D (6 bases). Germline CDR1 and CDR2: MNHEY and SMNVEV (reference sequence). This CDR3 is 15 amino acids long. Trimming removed 6 bases from V and 2 bases from J, with 17 bases in between. The CDR3 DNA reads TGTGCCAGCAGCAAACCGGAGGGGATCACCTACGAGCAGTACTTC. Protein product: CASSKPEGITYEQYF.

This chain connects TRBV27 to TRBJ1-2; 8 positions match TRBD1. This CDR3 has 15 residues. From germline, CDR1 is MNHEY and CDR2 SMNVEV (reference sequence). Trimming removed 6 bases from V and 8 bases from J; junction bases left unmatched: 14. For the CDR3, the DNA is TGTGCCAGCAGGCTCCGGCAGGGGGCCCTGCTGGGCTACACCTTC. It codes for CASRLRQGALLGYTF.

V usage is TRBV15 and J usage is TRBJ2-3, with 10 bases fitting TRBD2. The trim removed 6 bases at V and 3 bases at J, leaving 9 bases unmatched. This CDR3 spans 16 amino acids. Per germline, CDR1 LNHNV and CDR2 YYDKDF (reference sequence). Here the CDR3 DNA reads TGTGCCACCAGTGTCCTAGCGGGAGTAGGGACAGATACGCAGTATTTT. Its translation is CATSVLAGVGTDTQYF.

This clone was counted a few times. The CDR3, as DNA: TGTGCCACCAGATTACAGGGTGAGAACACTGAAGCTTTCTTT. It yields the protein CATRLQGENTEAFF. The rearrangement joins TRBV10-3 to TRBJ1-1, with D perhaps TRBD1 (6 bases). Trimming shortened V by 10 bases and J by 1 base, and 16 bases separated the two germline ends. Germline CDR1 reads ENHRY; CDR2 reads SYGVKD. This CDR3 spans 14 amino acids.

The chain employs TRBV29-1 and TRBJ2-7; 10 nucleotides agree with TRBD2. The V and J ends lost 7 bases and 4 bases, in that order; junction bases with no gene match: 10. CDR3 length: 14 amino acids. Germline assignment: CDR1 SQVTM and CDR2 ANQGSEA. CDR3 residues: CSATGTSETYEQYF. In DNA form, the CDR3 reads TGCAGCGCAACCGGGACTAGCGAGACATACGAGCAGTACTTC.

The chain couples TRBV28 to TRBJ1-5; D ambiguous. The length of the CDR3 is 11 residues. Deletions cut 8 bases from V and 6 bases from J, with 8 bases between. Germline V gene data show CDR1 as MDHEN and CDR2 as SYDVKM. The CDR3 protein is CASDKVQPQHF. CDR3 in DNA: TGTGCCAGCGATAAAGTTCAGCCCCAGCATTTT. The full variable domain, rest sourced from reference TRBV28 and TRBJ1-5, is DVKVTQSSRYLVKRTGEKVFLECVQDMDHENMFWYRQDPGLGLRLIYFSYDVKMKEKGDIPEGYSVSREKKERFSLILESASTNQTSMYLCASDKVQPQHFGDGTRLSIL.

This sequence joins TRBV30 and TRBJ2-7; no clear D. V was cut by 4 bases and J by 2 bases, with 9 bases left in between. The CDR3 contains 12 residues. Germline CDR1 is GTSNPN and CDR2 is SVGIG (reference sequence). CDR3 nucleotides: TGTGCCTGGATGGACGCCGCCTACGAGCAGTACTTC. Residues: CAWMDAAYEQYF.

A note on this clone: Other DNA sequences in the sample encode the same CDR3. The rearrangement links TRBV27 to TRBJ2-7; 7 bases agree with TRBD2. The CDR3 is 15 residues long. The trim removed 6 bases at V and 2 bases at J, leaving 10 bases unmatched. Germline V CDR1 and CDR2: MNHEY, SMNVEV (reference sequence). The CDR3 loop is CASSPRLASTYEQYF. As DNA, the CDR3 is TGTGCCAGCAGCCCTAGACTAGCTTCTACCTACGAGCAGTACTTC.

The rearrangement joins TRBV7-2 to TRBJ2-3; D is unresolved. The CDR3 extends over 14 amino acids. Trimming removed 1 base from V and 6 bases from J, with 11 bases in between. Germline V gene sequence: CDR1 SGHTA, CDR2 FQGNSA. The CDR3 DNA is TGTGCCAGCAGCTTAGTGGTAGCCCCGGATACGCAGTATTTT. Translated: CASSLVVAPDTQYF.

About this clone itself: Other nucleotide sequences from this sample produce the same CDR3. This sequence joins TRBV19 and TRBJ2-7; no reliable D call. The V and J ends lost 5 bases and 1 base respectively, with 6 bases between them. The CDR3 is 12 amino acids. CDR1 is LNHDA and CDR2 is SQIVND in the germline V gene (reference sequence). CDR3 nucleotide sequence: TGTGCCAGTAGTCCTGGTTCCTACGAGCAGTACTTC. Translating it yields CASSPGSYEQYF.

CDR3 in DNA: TGTGCCAGCAGTCGGCGTATCAAACAGGGGGTGCTGCATCAGCCCCAGCATTTT. Its translation: CASSRRIKQGVLHQPQHF. The genes are TRBV28 and TRBJ1-5; 8 bases map to TRBD1. The V segment lost 5 bases and the J segment 5 bases; nucleotides outside the gene matches: 17. The CDR3 runs to 18 residues. Germline-derived CDR1 and CDR2 are MDHEN and SYDVKM.

CDR3: CASSQSSRYEQYF. In nucleotides, the CDR3 is TGCGCCAGCAGCCAATCATCTAGGTACGAGCAGTACTTC. V and J are TRBV4-1 and TRBJ2-7; D is uncertain. Germline assignment: CDR1 MGHRA and CDR2 YSYEKL. The CDR3 loop spans 13 amino acids. V gave up 2 bases and J gave up 4 bases, with 9 bases separating them.

The chain recombines TRBV7-9 with TRBJ2-5; TRBD2 matches 11 bases. Germline V CDR1 and CDR2: SEHNR, FQNEAQ (reference sequence). After removal of 4 bases from V and 3 bases from J, the junction contained 7 bases not matched to a gene. This CDR3 is built from 16 residues. The CDR3 sequence is CASSSPLAGVEETQYF. The CDR3 DNA reads TGTGCCAGCAGCTCACCACTAGCGGGAGTTGAAGAGACCCAGTACTTC.

The CDR3 region has the DNA TGTGCCAGCAGCAACGGACAGCTATCTATTGCGAACACCGGGGAGCTGTTTTTT. Translation gives CASSNGQLSIANTGELFF. The V call is TRBV9, the J call TRBJ2-2, with TRBD1 as a possible D gene (6 bases). CDR3 length equals 18 residues. Germline V gene data show CDR1 as SGDLS and CDR2 as YYNGEE. V lost 4 bases, J lost 0 bases, and 19 bases lay in between.

The V and J genes are TRBV14 and TRBJ2-1, with 14 bases matching TRBD2. This CDR3 contains 16 residues. V shed 8 bases, J shed 9 bases, and the junction held 12 bases outside the gene matches. Germline V gene data show CDR1 as SGHDN and CDR2 as FVKESK. Written as DNA, the CDR3 is TGTGCCAGCGCTCGGGCGGGGACTAGCGGGAGTGGTGAGCAGTTCTTC. Residues: CASARAGTSGSGEQFF.

The rearrangement links TRBV5-3 to TRBJ2-1; 13 bases match TRBD2. TRBV5-3 is recorded as an ORF, its role being uncertain. The CDR3 has 16 residues. V shed 3 bases and J 3 bases; nucleotides not matched to a gene: 3. CDR3 residues: CARSSRLAGGYNEQFF. DNA for the CDR3: TGTGCCAGAAGCTCGCGACTAGCGGGAGGCTACAATGAGCAGTTCTTC.

The rearrangement joins TRBV27 to TRBJ2-1; a possible D gene is TRBD2 (5 bases). This CDR3 contains 15 residues. V was cut by 1 base and J by 0 bases, with 7 bases left in between. Germline V gene lookup returns CDR1 MNHEY and CDR2 SMNVEV (reference sequence). The DNA of the CDR3 is TGTGCCAGCAGTTTATGGGAGAGCTCCTACAATGAGCAGTTCTTC. This codes for CASSLWESSYNEQFF.

The chain has TRBV28 and TRBJ2-3; 7 nucleotides align to TRBD1. The J segment lost 4 bases and the V segment lost 4 bases, leaving 8 bases of the junction unmatched. The germline V gene encodes CDR1 MDHEN and CDR2 SYDVKM. The CDR3 has 15 residues. The CDR3 reads CASSYRDSLADTQYF. The CDR3 nucleotides are TGTGCCAGCAGTTACCGGGACAGTTTGGCAGATACGCAGTATTTT.

The chain links TRBV4-1 to TRBJ2-7; D might be TRBD1 (6 bases). The V end was cut by 3 bases, the J end by 0 bases, with 15 bases between. The CDR3 length is 16 residues. CDR1 is MGHRA, CDR2 YSYEKL, per germline. CDR3 region: CASSQKGTTLSYEQYF. CDR3 coding DNA: TGCGCCAGCAGCCAGAAAGGGACAACACTCTCCTACGAGCAGTACTTC.

The chain carries TRBV4-3 and TRBJ1-4; D may be TRBD1 (5 bases). Trimming left V 0 bases short and J 8 bases short, with 16 bases between. CDR3 length equals 16 residues. Germline lookup yields CDR1 LGHNA and CDR2 YSLEER. The DNA of the CDR3 is TGCGCCAGCAGCCAAGACGCGCCGGGACTGACCGAAAAACTGTTTTTT. Translating gives CASSQDAPGLTEKLFF.

V gene TRBV27 combines with J gene TRBJ2-1; D is undetermined. CDR1 is MNHEY and CDR2 is SMNVEV in the germline V gene (reference sequence). Trimming took off 4 bases at V and 13 bases at J, with 11 bases between the two ends. CDR3 length: 11 residues. The chain's CDR3 is CASSSLHLQFF. The CDR3 DNA is TGTGCCAGCAGTTCTCTACACCTCCAGTTCTTC.

As DNA, the CDR3 is TGTGCCAGCCTTCCCAGAAGCGGAGTCTACGAGCAGTACTTC. Protein sequence: CASLPRSGVYEQYF. This rearrangement joins TRBV6-5 to TRBJ2-7; TRBD2 might be the D (5 bases). The CDR3 covers 14 residues. Per germline, CDR1 MNHEY and CDR2 SVGAGI. Trimming left V 8 bases short and J 3 bases short, with 17 bases between.

This rearrangement joins TRBV27 to TRBJ2-1; the D gene is possibly TRBD2 (6 bases). Germline loops: CDR1 MNHEY, CDR2 SMNVEV (reference sequence). The CDR3 has 14 residues. Trimming took 4 bases from V and 3 from J, leaving 10 bases between them. CDR3 protein: CASSSGVNYNEQFF. For the CDR3, the DNA is TGTGCCAGCAGTTCGGGAGTCAACTACAATGAGCAGTTCTTC.